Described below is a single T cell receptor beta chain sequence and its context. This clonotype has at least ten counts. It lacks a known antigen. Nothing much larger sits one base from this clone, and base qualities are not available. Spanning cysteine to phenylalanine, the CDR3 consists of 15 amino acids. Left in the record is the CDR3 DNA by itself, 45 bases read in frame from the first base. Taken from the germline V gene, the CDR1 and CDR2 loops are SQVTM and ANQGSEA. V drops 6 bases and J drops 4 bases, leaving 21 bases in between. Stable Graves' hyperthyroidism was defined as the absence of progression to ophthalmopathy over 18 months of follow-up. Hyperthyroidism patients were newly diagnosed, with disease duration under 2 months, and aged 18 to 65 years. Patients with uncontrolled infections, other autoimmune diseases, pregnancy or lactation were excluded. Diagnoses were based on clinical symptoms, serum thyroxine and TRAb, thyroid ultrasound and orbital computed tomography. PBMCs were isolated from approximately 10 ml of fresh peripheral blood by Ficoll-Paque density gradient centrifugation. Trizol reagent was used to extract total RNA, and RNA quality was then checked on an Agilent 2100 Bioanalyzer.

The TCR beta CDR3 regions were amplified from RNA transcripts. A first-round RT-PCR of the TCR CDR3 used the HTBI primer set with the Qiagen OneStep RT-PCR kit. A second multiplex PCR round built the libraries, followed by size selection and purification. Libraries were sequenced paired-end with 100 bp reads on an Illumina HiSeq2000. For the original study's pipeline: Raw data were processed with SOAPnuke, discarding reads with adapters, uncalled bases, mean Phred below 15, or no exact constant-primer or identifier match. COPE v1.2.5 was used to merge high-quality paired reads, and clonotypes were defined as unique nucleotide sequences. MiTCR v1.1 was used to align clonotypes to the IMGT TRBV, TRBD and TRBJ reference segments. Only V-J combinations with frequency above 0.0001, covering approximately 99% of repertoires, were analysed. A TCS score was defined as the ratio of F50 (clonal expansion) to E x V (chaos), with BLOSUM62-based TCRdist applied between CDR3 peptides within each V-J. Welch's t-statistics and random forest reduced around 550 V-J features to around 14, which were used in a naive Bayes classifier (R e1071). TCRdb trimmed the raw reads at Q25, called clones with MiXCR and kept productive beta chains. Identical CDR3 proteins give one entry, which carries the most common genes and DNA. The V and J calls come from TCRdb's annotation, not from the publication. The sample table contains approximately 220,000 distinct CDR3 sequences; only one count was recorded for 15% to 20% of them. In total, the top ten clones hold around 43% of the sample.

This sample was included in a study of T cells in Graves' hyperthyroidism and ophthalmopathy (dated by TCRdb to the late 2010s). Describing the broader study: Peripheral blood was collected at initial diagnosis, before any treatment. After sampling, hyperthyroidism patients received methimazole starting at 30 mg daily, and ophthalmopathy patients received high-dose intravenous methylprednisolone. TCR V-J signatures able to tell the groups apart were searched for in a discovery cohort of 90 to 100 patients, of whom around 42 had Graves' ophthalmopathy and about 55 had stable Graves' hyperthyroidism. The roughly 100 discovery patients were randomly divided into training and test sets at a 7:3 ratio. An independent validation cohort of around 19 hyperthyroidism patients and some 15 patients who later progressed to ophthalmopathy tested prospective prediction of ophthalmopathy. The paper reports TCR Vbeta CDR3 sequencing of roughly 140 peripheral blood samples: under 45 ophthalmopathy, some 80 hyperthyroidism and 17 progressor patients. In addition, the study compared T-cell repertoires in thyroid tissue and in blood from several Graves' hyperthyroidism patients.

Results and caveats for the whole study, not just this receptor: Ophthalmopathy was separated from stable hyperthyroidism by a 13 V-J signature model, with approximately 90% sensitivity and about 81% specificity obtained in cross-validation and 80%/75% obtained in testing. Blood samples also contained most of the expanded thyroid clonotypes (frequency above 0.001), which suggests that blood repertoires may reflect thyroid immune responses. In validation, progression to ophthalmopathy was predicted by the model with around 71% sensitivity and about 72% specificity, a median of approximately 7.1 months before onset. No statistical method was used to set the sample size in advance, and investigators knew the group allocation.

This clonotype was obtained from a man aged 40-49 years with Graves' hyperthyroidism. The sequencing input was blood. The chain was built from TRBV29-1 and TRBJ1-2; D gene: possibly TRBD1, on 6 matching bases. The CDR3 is CSVATRQGQSYGYTF. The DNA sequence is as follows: TGCAGCGTCGCGACCCGGCAGGGGCAGAGCTATGGCTACACCTTC.